The sequence of this T cell receptor (beta chain) was determined in a study of molecular identifiers for immune sequencing clone quantification (dated by TCRdb to 2016 to 2019). About the full investigation: For a replicate experiment, RNA from roughly 21,000 or 96,000 naive CD8 T cells was divided into five aliquots, of which four were sequenced. This methods study benchmarked molecular-identifier clustering-based TCR repertoire sequencing (MIDCIRS) and TCR RNA copy counting, using CD8 T cells to do so.

The library was obtained by PCR. Instrument on record: Illumina HiSeq 4000. Bulk TCR libraries were generated as previously described, with the TCR primers listed in Table S5 used. The Qiagen AllPrep DNA/RNA kit was used to purify total RNA. Reads from multiple sequencing runs of the same library were pooled before analysis. The original methods were these. Reads were retained only if their TCR constant sequence matched exactly, and those retained reads were trimmed to 150 nt and grouped according to their 12-nt molecular barcodes. Reads within each barcode group were sub-clustered using a 15% Levenshtein threshold, and quality-weighted consensus sequences were constructed for each RNA molecule. Non-functional sequences were excluded, and lower-count sequences lying one edit away from another sequence were also excluded. Based on a fit of two negative binomial distributions, barcode sub-clusters having less than 20% of the maximum read count were discarded. In-frame beta chains were kept once TCRdb had trimmed the public reads at Q25 with fastp and called clones with MiXCR. Rows are combined by CDR3 protein, so each entry shows the most common genes and DNA. It is TCRdb's table, rather than the study itself, that gives the V and J calls and clone size. The sample yields approximately 550,000 distinct CDR3 sequences; 20% to 25% were counted once. The top ten clones comprise 0.65% to 0.95% of the sample.

Libraries of naive CD8 T cells were built from around 18,000 to 910,000 sorted cells, with 10%, 30% or 50% of the purified RNA used. Naive CD8 T cells were FACS-sorted as CD8+CD4-CCR7+CD45RA+ on a BD FACSAria II into RLT Plus buffer. Detection sensitivity was tested by spiking Jurkat RNA equal to 9 to 10 TCR copies' worth into samples containing roughly 19,000-1,000,000 naive CD8 T cells. Enrichment of CD8 T cells was done with RosetteSep CD8+ T Cell Enrichment Cocktail plus Ficoll-Paque, and ACK red cell lysis came afterward. CDR1 and CDR2 were assigned from the germline V gene (reference sequence) as SEHNR and FQNEAQ. The CDR3 measures 14 amino acids from cysteine to phenylalanine. Only the CDR3 region is kept as DNA, spanning 42 bases read in frame from base 1. General conclusions and limits of the study: Highly expanded clone sizes could be underestimated if identical TCR molecules share a barcode. Naive libraries contained spiked-in Jurkat TCR RNA (roughly ten copies' worth), which is not part of the donor repertoire. In CMV-specific effector cells, over 99% of molecules were held by clones above 20 RNA copies, whereas under 1% of molecules were held by such clones in naive cells. About 2.9 recovered TCR RNA copies per cell were obtained by modeling, versus about ten by digital PCR, implying a capture efficiency of about 30%. Spiked-in Jurkat TCR RNA equivalent to a single cell was reported to be detectable even among fewer than 1.2 million naive CD8 T cells. Without barcode sub-clustering, chimeric consensus sequences inflated TCR diversity; chimeras reached as high as 47%.

With respect to this clonotype: Its recognized antigen is unknown. This may be a read error, as it is one base from a much larger clone.

The sequencing input was naive CD8+ T cells from blood, with Jurkat cell RNA spiked in. Taken with the paper, the label for cell subset or site translates to: FACS-sorted CD8+CD4-CCR7+CD45RA+ naive T cells. This receptor was identified in a human donor in good health. Some libraries in this study had Jurkat cell RNA spiked in. The V and J segments used are TRBV7-9 and TRBJ2-2; the D segment cannot be called with confidence. The nucleotide sequence reads as follows: TGTGCCAGCAGCTTACCTGCAAACACCAGGGAGCTGTTTTTT. This gives the protein CASSLPANTRELFF.